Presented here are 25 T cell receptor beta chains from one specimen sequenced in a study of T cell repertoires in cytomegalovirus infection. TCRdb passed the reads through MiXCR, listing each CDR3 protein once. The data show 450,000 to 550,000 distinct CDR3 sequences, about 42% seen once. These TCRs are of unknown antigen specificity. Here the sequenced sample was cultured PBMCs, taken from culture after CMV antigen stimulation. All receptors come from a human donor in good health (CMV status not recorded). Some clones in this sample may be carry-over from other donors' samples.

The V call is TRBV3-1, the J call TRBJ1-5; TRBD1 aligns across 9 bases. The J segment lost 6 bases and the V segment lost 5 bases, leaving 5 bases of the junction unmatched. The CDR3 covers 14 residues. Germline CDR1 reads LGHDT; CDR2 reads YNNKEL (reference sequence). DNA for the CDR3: TGTGCCAGCAGCATACGACAGGGGGGTCAGCCCCAGCATTTT. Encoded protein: CASSIRQGGQPQHF.

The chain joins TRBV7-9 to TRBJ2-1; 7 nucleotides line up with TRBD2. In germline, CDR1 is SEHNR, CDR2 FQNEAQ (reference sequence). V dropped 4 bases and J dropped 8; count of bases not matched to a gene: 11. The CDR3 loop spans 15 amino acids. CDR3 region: CASSSQAVAGHEQFF. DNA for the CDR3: TGTGCCAGCAGCTCCCAGGCGGTAGCGGGCCATGAGCAGTTCTTC.

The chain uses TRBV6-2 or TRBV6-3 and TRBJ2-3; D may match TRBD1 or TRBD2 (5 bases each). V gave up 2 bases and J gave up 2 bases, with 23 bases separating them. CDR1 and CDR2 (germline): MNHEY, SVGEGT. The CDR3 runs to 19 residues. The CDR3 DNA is TGTGCCAGCAGTTACGCGACCCCGGGGCCCCGAGGCCCCACAGATACGCAGTATTTT. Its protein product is CASSYATPGPRGPTDTQYF.

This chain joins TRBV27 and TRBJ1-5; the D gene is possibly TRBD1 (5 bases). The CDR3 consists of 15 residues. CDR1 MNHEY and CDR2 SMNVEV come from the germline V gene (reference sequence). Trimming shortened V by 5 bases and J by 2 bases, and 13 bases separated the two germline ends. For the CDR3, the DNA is TGTGCCAGCAGTAAAGGACAATTGGGCAATCAGCCCCAGCATTTT. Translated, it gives CASSKGQLGNQPQHF.

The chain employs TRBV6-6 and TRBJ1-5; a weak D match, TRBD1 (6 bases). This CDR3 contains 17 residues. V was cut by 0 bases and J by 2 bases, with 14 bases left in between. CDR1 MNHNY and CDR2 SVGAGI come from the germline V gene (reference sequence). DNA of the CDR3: TGTGCCAGCAGTTACTCGATTAACGCAGGGGGCAATCAGCCCCAGCATTTT. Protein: CASSYSINAGGNQPQHF.

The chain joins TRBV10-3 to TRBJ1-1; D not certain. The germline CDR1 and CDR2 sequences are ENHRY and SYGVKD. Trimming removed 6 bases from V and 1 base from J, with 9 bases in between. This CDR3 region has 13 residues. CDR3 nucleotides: TGTGCCATCAGCGGGGAGGGGAACACTGAAGCTTTCTTT. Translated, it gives CAISGEGNTEAFF.

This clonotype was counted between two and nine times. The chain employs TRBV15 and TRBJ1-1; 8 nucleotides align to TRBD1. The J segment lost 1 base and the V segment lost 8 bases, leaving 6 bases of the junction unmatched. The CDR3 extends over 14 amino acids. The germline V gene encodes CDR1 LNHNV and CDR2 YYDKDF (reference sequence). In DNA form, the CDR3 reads TGTGCCACCCGGGCAGGGGGCTCGAACACTGAAGCTTTCTTT. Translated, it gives CATRAGGSNTEAFF.

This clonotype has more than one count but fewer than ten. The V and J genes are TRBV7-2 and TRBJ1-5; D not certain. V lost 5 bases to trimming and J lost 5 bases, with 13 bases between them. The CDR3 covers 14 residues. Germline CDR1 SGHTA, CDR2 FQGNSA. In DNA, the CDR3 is TGTGCCAGCAGCCGAGCTGGTTGGGATCAGCCCCAGCATTTT. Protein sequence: CASSRAGWDQPQHF.

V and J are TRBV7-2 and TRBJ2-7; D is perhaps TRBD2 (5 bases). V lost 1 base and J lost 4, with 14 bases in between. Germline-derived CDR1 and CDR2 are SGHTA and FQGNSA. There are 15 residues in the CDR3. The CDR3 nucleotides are TGTGCCAGCAGCTTAGGTTTTGTCAGGACTTACGAGCAGTACTTC. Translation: CASSLGFVRTYEQYF.

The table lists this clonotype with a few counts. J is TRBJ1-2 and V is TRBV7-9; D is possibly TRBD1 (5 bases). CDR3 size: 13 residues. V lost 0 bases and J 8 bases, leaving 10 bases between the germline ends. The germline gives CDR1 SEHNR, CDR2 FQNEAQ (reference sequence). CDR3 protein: CASSLARGGGYTF. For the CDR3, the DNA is TGTGCCAGCAGCTTAGCGAGGGGCGGGGGCTACACCTTC.

CDR3 amino acids: CASSERGGAFF. The CDR3 DNA reads as TGTGCCAGCAGTGAAAGGGGGGGGGCTTTCTTT. This chain uses TRBV6-1 with TRBJ1-1; possibly TRBD1 for D (6 bases). V was cut by 2 bases and J by 11 bases, with 9 bases left in between. This CDR3 has 11 amino acids. Germline loops: CDR1 MNHNS, CDR2 SASEGT.

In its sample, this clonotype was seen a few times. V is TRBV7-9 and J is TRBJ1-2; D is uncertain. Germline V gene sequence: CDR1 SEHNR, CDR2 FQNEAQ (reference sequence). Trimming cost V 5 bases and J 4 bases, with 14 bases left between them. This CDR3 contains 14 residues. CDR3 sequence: CASSNREELYGYTF. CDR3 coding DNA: TGTGCCAGCAGCAACCGGGAAGAGCTCTATGGCTACACCTTC.

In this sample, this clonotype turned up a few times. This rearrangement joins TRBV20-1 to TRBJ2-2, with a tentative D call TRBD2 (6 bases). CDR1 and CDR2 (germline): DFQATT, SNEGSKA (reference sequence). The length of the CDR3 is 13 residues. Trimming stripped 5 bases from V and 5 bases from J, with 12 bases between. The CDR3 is CSAARAGTGELFF. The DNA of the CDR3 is TGCAGTGCTGCCAGGGCGGGGACCGGGGAGCTGTTTTTT.

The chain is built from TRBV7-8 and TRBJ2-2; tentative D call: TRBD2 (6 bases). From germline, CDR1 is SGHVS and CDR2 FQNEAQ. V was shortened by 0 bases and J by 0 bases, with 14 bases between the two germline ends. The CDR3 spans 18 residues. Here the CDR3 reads CASSLARGAHANTGELFF. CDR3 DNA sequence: TGTGCCAGCAGCTTAGCGCGGGGAGCCCACGCGAACACCGGGGAGCTGTTTTTT.

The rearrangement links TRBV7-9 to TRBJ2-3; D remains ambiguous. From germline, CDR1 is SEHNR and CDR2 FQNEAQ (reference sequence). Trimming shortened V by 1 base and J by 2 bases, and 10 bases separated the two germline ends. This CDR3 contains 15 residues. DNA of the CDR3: TGTGCCAGCAGCTTAGGTCGCCGAACCACAGATACGCAGTATTTT. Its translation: CASSLGRRTTDTQYF. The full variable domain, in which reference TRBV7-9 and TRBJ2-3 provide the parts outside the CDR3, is DTGVSQNPRHKITKRGQNVTFRCDPISEHNRLYWYRQTLGQGPEFLTYFQNEAQLEKSRLLSDRFSAERPKGSFSTLEIQRTEQGDSAMYLCASSLGRRTTDTQYFGPGTRLTVL.

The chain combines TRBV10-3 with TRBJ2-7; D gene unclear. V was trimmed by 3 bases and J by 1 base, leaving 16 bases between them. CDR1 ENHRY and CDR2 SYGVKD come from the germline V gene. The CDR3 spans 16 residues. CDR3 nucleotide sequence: TGTGCCATCAGTGAAAATCCTGACCAAACATCCTACGAGCAGTACTTC. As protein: CAISENPDQTSYEQYF.

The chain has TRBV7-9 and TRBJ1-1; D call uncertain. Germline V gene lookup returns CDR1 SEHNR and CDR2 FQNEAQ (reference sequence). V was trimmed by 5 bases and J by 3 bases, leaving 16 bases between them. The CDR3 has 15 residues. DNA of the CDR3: TGTGCCAGCAGCCCTAGAGGGTCTTCGGACACTGAAGCTTTCTTT. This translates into CASSPRGSSDTEAFF.

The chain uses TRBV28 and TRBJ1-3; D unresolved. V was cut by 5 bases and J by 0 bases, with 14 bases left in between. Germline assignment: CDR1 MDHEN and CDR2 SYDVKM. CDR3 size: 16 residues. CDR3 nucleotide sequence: TGTGCCAGCAGTCCCCTGACATTTAACTCTGGAAACACCATATATTTT. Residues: CASSPLTFNSGNTIYF.

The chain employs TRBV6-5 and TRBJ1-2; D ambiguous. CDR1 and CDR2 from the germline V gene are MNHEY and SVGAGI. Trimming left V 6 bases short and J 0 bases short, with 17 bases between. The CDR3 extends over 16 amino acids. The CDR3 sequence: CASRLEERGANYGYTF. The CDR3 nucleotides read TGTGCCAGCAGACTGGAGGAGCGGGGAGCTAACTATGGCTACACCTTC.

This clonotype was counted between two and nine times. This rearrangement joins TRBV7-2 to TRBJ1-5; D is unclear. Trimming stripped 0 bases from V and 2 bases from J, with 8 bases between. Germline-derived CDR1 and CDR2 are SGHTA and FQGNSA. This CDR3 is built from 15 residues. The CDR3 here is CASSLAGFRNQPQHF. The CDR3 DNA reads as TGTGCCAGCAGCTTAGCAGGGTTCCGCAATCAGCCCCAGCATTTT.

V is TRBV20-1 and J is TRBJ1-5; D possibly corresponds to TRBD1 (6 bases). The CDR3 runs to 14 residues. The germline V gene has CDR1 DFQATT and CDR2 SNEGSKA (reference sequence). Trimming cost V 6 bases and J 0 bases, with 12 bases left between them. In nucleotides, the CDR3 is TGCAGTGCCGAGACAGGATCTAGCAATCAGCCCCAGCATTTT. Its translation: CSAETGSSNQPQHF.

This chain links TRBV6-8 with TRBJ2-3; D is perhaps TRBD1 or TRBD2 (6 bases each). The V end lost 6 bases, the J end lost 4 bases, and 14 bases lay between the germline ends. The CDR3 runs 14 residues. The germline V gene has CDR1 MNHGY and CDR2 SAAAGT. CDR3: CASRRRGVADTQYF. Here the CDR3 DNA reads TGTGCCAGCAGACGGAGGGGGGTTGCAGATACGCAGTATTTT.

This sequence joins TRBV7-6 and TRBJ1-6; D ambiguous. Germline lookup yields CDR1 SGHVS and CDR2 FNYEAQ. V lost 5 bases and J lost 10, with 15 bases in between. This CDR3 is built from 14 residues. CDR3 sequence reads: CASSTNPSTSPLHF. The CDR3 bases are TGTGCCAGCAGCACTAACCCAAGTACGTCACCCCTCCACTTT.

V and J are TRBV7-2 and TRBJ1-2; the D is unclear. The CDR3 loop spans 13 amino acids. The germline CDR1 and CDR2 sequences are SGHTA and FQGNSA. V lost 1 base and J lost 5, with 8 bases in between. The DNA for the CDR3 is TGTGCCAGCAGCTTAGTGGATGAATATGGCTACACCTTC. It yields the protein CASSLVDEYGYTF. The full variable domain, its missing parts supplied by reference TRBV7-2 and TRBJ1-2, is GAGVSQSPSNKVTEKGKDVELRCDPISGHTALYWYRQSLGQGLEFLIYFQGNSAPDKSGLPSDRFSAERTGGSVSTLTIQRTQQEDSAVYLCASSLVDEYGYTFGSGTRLTVV.

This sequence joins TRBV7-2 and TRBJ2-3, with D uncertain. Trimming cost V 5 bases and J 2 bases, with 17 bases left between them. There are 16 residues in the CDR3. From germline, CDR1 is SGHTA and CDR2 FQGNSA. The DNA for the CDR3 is TGTGCCAGCAGCCCCCACATGGCGGAACTCACAGATACGCAGTATTTT. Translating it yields CASSPHMAELTDTQYF.